The 3 T cell receptor beta chains below were found in one sample sequenced in a study of T cell responses to AZD1222 COVID-19 vaccine. Measured with immunoSEQ multiplex PCR; TCRdb has only the in-frame clones, and not every one. The sample contains fewer than 120,000 clones, around 89% of which appear only once. The input for sequencing was peripheral blood, taken on day 0 of AZD1222 vaccination. These receptors all come from an adult in good health.

The chain carries TRBV4-2 and TRBJ1-2; D ambiguous. CDR1 and CDR2 (germline): LGHNA, YNFKEQ. This CDR3 has 14 amino acids. The ends were cut back, 4 bases at V and 4 bases at J, with 13 bases in the middle. The CDR3 DNA reads TGTGCCAGCAGCCCCTCTTCCACGGCCTATGGCTACACCTTC. This encodes CASSPSSTAYGYTF.

The chain joins TRBV2 to TRBJ2-1; D unclear. The CDR3 sequence is 15 residues long. V was clipped by 1 base and J by 6 bases, with 13 bases between them. The germline V gene encodes CDR1 SNHLY and CDR2 FYNNEI. This chain's CDR3 is CASSEEQPPGNEQFF. Written as DNA, the CDR3 is TGTGCCAGCAGTGAAGAACAACCTCCGGGCAATGAGCAGTTCTTC.

For this clone: This CDR3 is also generated by other DNA sequences in the sample. J is TRBJ2-7 and V is TRBV3-1 (or the pseudogene TRBV3-2), with D possibly being TRBD1 (5 bases). Trimming removed 3 bases at V and 3 bases at J, with 12 bases between. CDR1 and CDR2 from the germline V gene are LGHDT and YNNKEL (reference sequence). The CDR3 runs 14 residues. The CDR3 protein is CASSHSGYSYEQYF. CDR3 coding DNA: TGTGCCAGCAGCCACTCAGGGTATAGCTACGAGCAGTACTTC.